This TCR beta chain originates from a study of T cell repertoires in cytomegalovirus infection. Study-wide background: Public TCR beta signatures provided an indication of both CMV infection and a matching HLA type. Study results and caveats: Dominant in the ex vivo response were TCR beta clonotypes restricted by HLA-C and specific for CMV. Summed frequency of public TCR beta families distinguished CMV carriers with the relevant HLA.

Trimming pared 0 bases from V and 2 bases from J, leaving 12 bases between. The CDR3 sequence is 15 residues long. CDR1 DFQATT and CDR2 SNEGSKA come from the germline V gene (reference sequence). One entry per CDR3 protein results from TCRdb running MiXCR on the reads. The table records about 360,000 distinct CDR3 sequences, over 15% of them present only once. On this clonotype itself: Its specificity is unknown.

The clonotype comes from a human donor in good health (CMV status not recorded). Some clones in this sample may be carry-over from other donors' samples. What was sequenced was PBMCs. The V gene is TRBV20-1, the J gene TRBJ2-3; no clear D. The CDR3 DNA is TGCAGTGCTAGAGATCTTTCGCGGAACACAGATACGCAGTATTTT. Its translation is CSARDLSRNTDTQYF.